This TCR beta chain was identified during a study of blood T cell repertoires in COVID-19. Overall study context: Italy, Spain and the United States were the sources of the convalescent and acute COVID-19 samples. Nucleic acid was either cDNA or gDNA, and it came from T cells, B-cell-depleted T cells, or PBMCs.

As originally analysed: Amplified reference gene primers provided the basis for estimating nucleated cell counts. The method was immunoSEQ multiplex PCR; TCRdb's version includes in-frame clones alone and lacks a portion of them. V, J and clone size are taken as reported in that table, and D and trimming were inferred from the DNA itself. The data show approximately 60,000 clones, around 90% seen once. While infection was still active, Seattle patients were enrolled and then followed longitudinally. The receptor comes from a woman aged 80 or older with COVID-19, enrolled during active disease. Sequenced sample: peripheral blood.

In DNA, the CDR3 is TGCGCCAGCAGCAGCAAGGGACTAGCGGGGCCCAGCTCCTACAATGAGCAGTTCTTC. It is translated as CASSSKGLAGPSSYNEQFF. The chain links TRBV5-1 to TRBJ2-1, with 13 bases fitting TRBD2. The V gene end was trimmed by 4 bases and the J gene end by 0 bases; junction bases not matched to a gene: 10. This CDR3 region has 19 residues. Germline values: CDR1 SGHRS, CDR2 YFSETQ.